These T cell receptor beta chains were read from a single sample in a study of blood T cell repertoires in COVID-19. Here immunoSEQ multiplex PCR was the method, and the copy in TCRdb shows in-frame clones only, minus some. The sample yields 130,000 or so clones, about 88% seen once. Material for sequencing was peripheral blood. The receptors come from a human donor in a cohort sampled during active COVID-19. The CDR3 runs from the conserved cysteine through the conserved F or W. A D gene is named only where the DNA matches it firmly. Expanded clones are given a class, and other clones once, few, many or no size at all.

CASSLERNTEAFF TGTGCCAGCAGCTTAGAGCGTAACACTGAAGCTTTCTTT TRBV7-8 once TRBJ1-1 .
CASSPQGGGNYGYTF TGTGCCAGCAGCCCACAAGGTGGGGGGAACTATGGCTACACCTTC TRBV7-9 . TRBJ1-2 .
CASSTMEVGQETQYF TGTGCCAGCAGTACGATGGAGGTGGGCCAAGAGACCCAGTACTTC TRBV27 . TRBJ2-5 .
CASSVSLAGAYEQYF TGTGCCAGCAGCGTAAGCCTAGCGGGGGCCTACGAGCAGTACTTC TRBV9 . TRBJ2-7 TRBD2
CASSALMTGGNEKLFF TGTGCCAGCAGCGCCCTTATGACAGGGGGTAATGAAAAACTGTTTTTT TRBV7-9 . TRBJ1-4 TRBD1
CASRGTGFHEQYF TGTGCCAGCAGAGGGACAGGGTTTCACGAGCAGTACTTC TRBV28 . TRBJ2-7 TRBD1
CASSFSFGQGLRPYNSPLHF TGCGCCAGCAGCTTTTCTTTCGGACAGGGTTTACGGCCTTATAATTCACCCCTCCACTTT TRBV5-1 . TRBJ1-6 TRBD1
CASSFSGFSGYTF TGTGCCAGCAGTTTTTCCGGTTTTTCAGGCTACACCTTC TRBV27 . TRBJ1-2 .
CASSEGASNQPQHF TGTGCCAGCTCCGAGGGGGCCAGCAATCAGCCCCAGCATTTT TRBV18 . TRBJ1-5 TRBD1
CASSLVAGLAADTQYF TGTGCCAGCAGCTTAGTGGCAGGTCTAGCAGCAGATACGCAGTATTTT TRBV7-2 . TRBJ2-3 .
CASSLGVGGNTEAFF TGTGCCAGCAGCTTAGGAGTGGGGGGGAACACTGAAGCTTTCTTT TRBV7-6 once TRBJ1-1 .
CASRLTHLSGNTIYF TGTGCCAGTAGGTTAACACACCTCTCTGGAAACACCATATATTTT TRBV19 once TRBJ1-3 .
CASSSRLAGASDTQYF TGTGCCAGCAGCTCCCGACTAGCGGGGGCGTCAGATACGCAGTATTTT TRBV9 . TRBJ2-3 TRBD2
CASSFTGKAKNIQYF TGTGCCAGCAGTTTTACAGGGAAAGCCAAAAACATTCAGTACTTC TRBV28 few TRBJ2-4 .
CATKPGQGSGEQYF TGTGCCACCAAACCGGGACAGGGCTCGGGCGAGCAGTACTTC TRBV10-3 . TRBJ2-7 TRBD1
CASSLEGVSNQPQHF TGTGCCAGCAGTTTAGAGGGAGTGAGCAATCAGCCCCAGCATTTT TRBV27 . TRBJ1-5 .
CASSLVGYEQYF TGCGCCAGCAGCTTGGTCGGCTACGAGCAGTACTTC TRBV5-1 . TRBJ2-7 .
CASSAGTSDTQYF TGCGCCAGCAGCGCCGGGACATCCGATACGCAGTATTTT TRBV5-1 . TRBJ2-3 .